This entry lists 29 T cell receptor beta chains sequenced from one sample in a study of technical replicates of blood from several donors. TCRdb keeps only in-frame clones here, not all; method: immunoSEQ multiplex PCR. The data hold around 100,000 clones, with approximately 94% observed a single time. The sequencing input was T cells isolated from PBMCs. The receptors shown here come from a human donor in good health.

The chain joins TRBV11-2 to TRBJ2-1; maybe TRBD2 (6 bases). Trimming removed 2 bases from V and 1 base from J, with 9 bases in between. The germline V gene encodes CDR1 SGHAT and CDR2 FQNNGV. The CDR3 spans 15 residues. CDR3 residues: CASSLRERSYNEQFF. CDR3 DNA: TGTGCCAGCAGCTTACGGGAGAGATCCTACAATGAGCAGTTCTTC. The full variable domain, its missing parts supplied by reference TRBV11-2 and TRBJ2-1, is EAGVAQSPRYKIIEKRQSVAFWCNPISGHATLYWYQQILGQGPKLLIQFQNNGVVDDSQLPKDRFSAERLKGVDSTLKIQPAKLEDSAVYLCASSLRERSYNEQFFGPGTRLTVL.

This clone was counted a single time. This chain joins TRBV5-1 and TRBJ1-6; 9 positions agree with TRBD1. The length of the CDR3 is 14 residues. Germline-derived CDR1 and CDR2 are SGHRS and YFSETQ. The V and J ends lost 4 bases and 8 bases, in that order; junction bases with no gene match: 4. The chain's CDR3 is CASSRDRAYSPLHF. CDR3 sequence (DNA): TGCGCCAGCAGCCGGGACAGGGCTTATTCACCCCTCCACTTT.

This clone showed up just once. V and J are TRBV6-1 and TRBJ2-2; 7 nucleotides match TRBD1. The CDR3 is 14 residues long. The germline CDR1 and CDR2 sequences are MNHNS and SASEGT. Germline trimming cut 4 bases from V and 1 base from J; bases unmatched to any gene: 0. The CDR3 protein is CASSGQGNTGELFF. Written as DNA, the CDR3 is TGTGCCAGCAGTGGACAGGGGAACACCGGGGAGCTGTTTTTT.

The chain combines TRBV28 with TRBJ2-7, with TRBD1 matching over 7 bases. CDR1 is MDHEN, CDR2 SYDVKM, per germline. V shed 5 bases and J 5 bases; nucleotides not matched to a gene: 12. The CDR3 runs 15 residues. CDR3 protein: CASSPMTGRWDEQYF. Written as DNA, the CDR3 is TGTGCCAGCAGTCCTATGACAGGGCGGTGGGACGAGCAGTACTTC.

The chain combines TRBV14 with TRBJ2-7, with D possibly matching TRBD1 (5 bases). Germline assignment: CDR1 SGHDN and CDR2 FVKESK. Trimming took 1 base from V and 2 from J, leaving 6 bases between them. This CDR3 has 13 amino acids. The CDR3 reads CASSQAGPYEQYF. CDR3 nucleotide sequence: TGTGCCAGCAGCCAAGCAGGGCCCTACGAGCAGTACTTC.

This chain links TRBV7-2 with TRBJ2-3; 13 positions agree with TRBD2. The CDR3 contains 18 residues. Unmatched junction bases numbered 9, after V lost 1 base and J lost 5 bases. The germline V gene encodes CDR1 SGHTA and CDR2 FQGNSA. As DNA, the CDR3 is TGTGCCAGCAGCTTAGTTCTAGGGACTAGCGGGATTGGAGATACGCAGTATTTT. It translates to CASSLVLGTSGIGDTQYF. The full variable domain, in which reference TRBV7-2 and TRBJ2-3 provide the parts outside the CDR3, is GAGVSQSPSNKVTEKGKDVELRCDPISGHTALYWYRQSLGQGLEFLIYFQGNSAPDKSGLPSDRFSAERTGGSVSTLTIQRTQQEDSAVYLCASSLVLGTSGIGDTQYFGPGTRLTVL.

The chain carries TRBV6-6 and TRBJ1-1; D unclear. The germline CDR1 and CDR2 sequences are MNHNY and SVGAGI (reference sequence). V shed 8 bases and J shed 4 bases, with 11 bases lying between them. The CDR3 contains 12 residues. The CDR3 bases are TGTGCCAGCGGAGGCGTCGTCACTGAAGCTTTCTTT. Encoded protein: CASGGVVTEAFF.

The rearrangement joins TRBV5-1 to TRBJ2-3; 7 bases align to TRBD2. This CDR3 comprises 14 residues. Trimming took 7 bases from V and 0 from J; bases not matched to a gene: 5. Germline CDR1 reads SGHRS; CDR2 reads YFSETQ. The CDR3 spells CASQGRVSTDTQYF. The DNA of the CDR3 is TGCGCCAGCCAAGGGAGGGTAAGCACAGATACGCAGTATTTT.

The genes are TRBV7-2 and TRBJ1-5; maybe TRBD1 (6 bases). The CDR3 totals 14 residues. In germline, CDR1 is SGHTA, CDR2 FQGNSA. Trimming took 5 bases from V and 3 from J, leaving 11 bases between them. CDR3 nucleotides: TGTGCCAGCAGCGGGGGCCGCTTCAATCAGCCCCAGCATTTT. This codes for CASSGGRFNQPQHF.

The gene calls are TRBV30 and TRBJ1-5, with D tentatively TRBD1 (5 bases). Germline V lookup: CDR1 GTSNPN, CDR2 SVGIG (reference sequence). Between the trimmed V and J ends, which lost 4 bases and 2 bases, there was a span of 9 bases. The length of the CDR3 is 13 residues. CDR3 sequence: CAWTGRGNQPQHF. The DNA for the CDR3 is TGTGCCTGGACTGGCAGGGGCAATCAGCCCCAGCATTTT.

DNA for the CDR3: TGTGCCAGTAGTTTCACGGGACAGGGTTCCTACGAGCAGTACTTC. Translated: CASSFTGQGSYEQYF. The V and J genes are TRBV19 and TRBJ2-7; TRBD1 agrees at 9 bases. V trimming: 5 bases; J trimming: 1 base; junction bases outside the gene matches: 6. CDR1 LNHDA and CDR2 SQIVND come from the germline V gene (reference sequence). The CDR3 is 15 residues long.

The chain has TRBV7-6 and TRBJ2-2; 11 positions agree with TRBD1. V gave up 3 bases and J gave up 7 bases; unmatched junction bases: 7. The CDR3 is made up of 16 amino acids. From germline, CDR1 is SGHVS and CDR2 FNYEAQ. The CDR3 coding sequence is TGTGCCAGCAGCTTGGGGTGGACAGGGGGCCTCGGGGAGCTGTTTTTT. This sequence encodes CASSLGWTGGLGELFF.

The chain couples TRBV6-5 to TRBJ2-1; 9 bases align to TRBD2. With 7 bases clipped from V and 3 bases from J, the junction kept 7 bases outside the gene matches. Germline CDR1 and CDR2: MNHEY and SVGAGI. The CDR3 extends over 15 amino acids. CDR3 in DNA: TGTGCCAGCACCGAAGCTAGCGGGAACTACAATGAGCAGTTCTTC. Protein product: CASTEASGNYNEQFF.

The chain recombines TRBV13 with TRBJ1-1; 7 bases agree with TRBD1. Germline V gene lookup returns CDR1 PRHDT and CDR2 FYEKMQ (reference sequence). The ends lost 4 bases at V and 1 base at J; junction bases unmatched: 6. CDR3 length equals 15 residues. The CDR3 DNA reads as TGTGCCAGCAGCTCAGGGGGGCAGGGGAACACTGAAGCTTTCTTT. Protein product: CASSSGGQGNTEAFF.

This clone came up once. The CDR3 sequence is CAISEGPGGTIYEQYF. The CDR3 bases are TGTGCCATCAGTGAGGGTCCAGGGGGTACCATCTACGAGCAGTACTTC. The chain carries TRBV10-3 and TRBJ2-7, with TRBD1 identical over 7 bases. This CDR3 has 16 residues. Germline V gene sequence: CDR1 ENHRY, CDR2 SYGVKD. Trimming removed 2 bases from V and 3 bases from J; junction bases left unmatched: 10.

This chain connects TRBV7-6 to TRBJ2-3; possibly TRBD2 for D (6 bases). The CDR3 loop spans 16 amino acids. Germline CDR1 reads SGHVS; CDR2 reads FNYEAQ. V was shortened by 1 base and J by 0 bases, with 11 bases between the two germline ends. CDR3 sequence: CASSLGGRGSTDTQYF. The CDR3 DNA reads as TGTGCCAGCAGCTTAGGAGGACGGGGGAGCACAGATACGCAGTATTTT. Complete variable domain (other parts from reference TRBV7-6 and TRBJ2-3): GAGVSQSPRYKVTKRGQDVALRCDPISGHVSLYWYRQALGQGPEFLTYFNYEAQQDKSGLPNDRFSAERPEGSISTLTIQRTEQRDSAMYRCASSLGGRGSTDTQYFGPGTRLTVL.

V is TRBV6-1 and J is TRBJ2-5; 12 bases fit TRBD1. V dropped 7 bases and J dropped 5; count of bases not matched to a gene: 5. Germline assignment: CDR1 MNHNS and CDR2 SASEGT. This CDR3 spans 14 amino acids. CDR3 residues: CASKRDRGPETQYF. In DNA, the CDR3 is TGTGCCAGCAAGCGGGACAGGGGGCCGGAGACCCAGTACTTC.

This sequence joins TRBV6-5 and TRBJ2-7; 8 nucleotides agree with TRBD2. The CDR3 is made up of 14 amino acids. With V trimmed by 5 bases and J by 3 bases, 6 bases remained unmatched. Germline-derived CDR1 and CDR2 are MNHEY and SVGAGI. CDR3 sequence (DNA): TGTGCCAGCAGTCCGGGACTAGGTCACTACGAGCAGTACTTC. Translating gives CASSPGLGHYEQYF.

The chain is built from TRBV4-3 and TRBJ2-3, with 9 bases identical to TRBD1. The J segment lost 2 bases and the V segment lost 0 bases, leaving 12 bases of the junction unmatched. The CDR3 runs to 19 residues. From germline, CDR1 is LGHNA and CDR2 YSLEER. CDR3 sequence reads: CASSQEVLPGQGYTDTQYF. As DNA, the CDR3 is TGCGCCAGCAGCCAAGAGGTCCTCCCGGGACAGGGATACACAGATACGCAGTATTTT.

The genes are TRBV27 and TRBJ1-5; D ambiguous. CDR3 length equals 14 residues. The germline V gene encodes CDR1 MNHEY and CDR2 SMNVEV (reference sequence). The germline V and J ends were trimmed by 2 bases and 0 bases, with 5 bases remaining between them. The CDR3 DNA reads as TGTGCCAGCAGTTTAACAAATAGCAATCAGCCCCAGCATTTT. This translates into CASSLTNSNQPQHF.

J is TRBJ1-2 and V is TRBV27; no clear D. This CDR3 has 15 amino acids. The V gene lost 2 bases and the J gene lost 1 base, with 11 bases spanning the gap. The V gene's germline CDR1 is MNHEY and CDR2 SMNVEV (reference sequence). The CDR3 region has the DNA TGTGCCAGCAGTTTAGGAGTACCCTTTAACTATGGCTACACCTTC. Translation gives CASSLGVPFNYGYTF.

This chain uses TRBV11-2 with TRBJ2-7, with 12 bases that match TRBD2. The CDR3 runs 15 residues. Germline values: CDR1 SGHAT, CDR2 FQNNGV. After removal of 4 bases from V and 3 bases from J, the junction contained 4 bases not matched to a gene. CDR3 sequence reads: CASSWLTSGSYEQYF. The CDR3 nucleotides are TGTGCCAGCAGCTGGTTGACTAGCGGGAGCTACGAGCAGTACTTC.

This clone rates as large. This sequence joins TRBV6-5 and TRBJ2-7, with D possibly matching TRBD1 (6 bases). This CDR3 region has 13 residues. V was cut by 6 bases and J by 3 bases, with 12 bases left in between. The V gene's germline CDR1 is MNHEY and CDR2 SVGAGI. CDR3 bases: TGTGCCAGCAGAGGAGGACAGAACTACGAGCAGTACTTC. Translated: CASRGGQNYEQYF.

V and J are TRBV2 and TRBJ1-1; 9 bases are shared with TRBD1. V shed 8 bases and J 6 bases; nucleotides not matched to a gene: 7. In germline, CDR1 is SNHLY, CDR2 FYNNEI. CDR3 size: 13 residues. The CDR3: CASGIDRGSEAFF. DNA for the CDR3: TGTGCCAGCGGAATAGACAGGGGGTCTGAAGCTTTCTTT.

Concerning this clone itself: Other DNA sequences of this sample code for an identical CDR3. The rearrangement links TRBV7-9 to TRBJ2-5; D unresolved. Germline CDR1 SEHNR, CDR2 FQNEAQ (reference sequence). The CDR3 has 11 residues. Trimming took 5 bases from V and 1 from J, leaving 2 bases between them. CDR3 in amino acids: CASSLQETQYF. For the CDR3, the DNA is TGTGCCAGCAGCCTCCAAGAGACCCAGTACTTC.

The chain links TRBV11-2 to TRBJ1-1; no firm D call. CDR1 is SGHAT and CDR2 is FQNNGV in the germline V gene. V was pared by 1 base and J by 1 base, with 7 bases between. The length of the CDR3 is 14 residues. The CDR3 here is CASSLVYGNTEAFF. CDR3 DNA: TGTGCCAGCAGCTTAGTCTACGGGAACACTGAAGCTTTCTTT.

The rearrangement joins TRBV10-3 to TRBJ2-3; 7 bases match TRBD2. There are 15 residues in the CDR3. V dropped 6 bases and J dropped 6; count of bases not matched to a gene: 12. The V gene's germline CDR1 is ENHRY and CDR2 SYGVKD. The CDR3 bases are TGTGCCATCAGAACGAGCGGGACGGCCAGGGATACGCAGTATTTT. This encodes CAIRTSGTARDTQYF.

CDR3 sequence reads: CASSLALSYNEQFF. Written as DNA, the CDR3 is TGTGCCAGCAGCTTAGCACTTTCCTACAATGAGCAGTTCTTC. The rearrangement joins TRBV7-8 to TRBJ2-1, with D unclear. Germline V CDR1 and CDR2: SGHVS, FQNEAQ. This CDR3 contains 14 residues. Trimming cost V 0 bases and J 1 base, with 4 bases left between them.

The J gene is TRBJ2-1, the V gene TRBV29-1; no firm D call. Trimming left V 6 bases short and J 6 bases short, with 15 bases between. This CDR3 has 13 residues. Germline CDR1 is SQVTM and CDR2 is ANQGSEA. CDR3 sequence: CSVARGSPNEQFF. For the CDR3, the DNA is TGCAGCGTCGCCCGAGGCAGTCCCAATGAGCAGTTCTTC.